The 3 T cell receptor beta chains reported below all come from one sample, sequenced in a study of blood T cell repertoires in COVID-19. Profiling relied on immunoSEQ multiplex PCR, and the TCRdb table lists in-frame clones only, not all of them. The sample has over 200,000 clones; roughly 80% are singletons. Sequencing input: peripheral blood. All receptors come from a woman aged 80 or over with acute or convalescent COVID-19.

The sample holds one count of this clone. DNA for the CDR3: TGTGCCAGCAGCTTAGCGGGAGGCGGGGGGGCCTCCTACAATGAGCAGTTCTTC. Translation gives CASSLAGGGGASYNEQFF. This chain connects TRBV7-2 to TRBJ2-1; the match to TRBD2 covers 9 bases. Germline V gene lookup returns CDR1 SGHTA and CDR2 FQGNSA. Trimming took 0 bases from V and 0 from J; bases not matched to a gene: 6. This CDR3 contains 18 residues. The entire variable domain, with the rest obtained from reference TRBV7-2 and TRBJ2-1, is as follows: GAGVSQSPSNKVTEKGKDVELRCDPISGHTALYWYRQSLGQGLEFLIYFQGNSAPDKSGLPSDRFSAERTGGSVSTLTIQRTQQEDSAVYLCASSLAGGGGASYNEQFFGPGTRLTVL.

The rearrangement joins TRBV10-3 to TRBJ1-6; maybe TRBD1 (5 bases). The CDR3 runs to 16 residues. Trimming removed 6 bases at V and 4 bases at J, with 16 bases between. Germline V gene sequence: CDR1 ENHRY, CDR2 SYGVKD. For the CDR3, the DNA is TGTGCCATCAGGGGAGCAGGGAGGGGATATAATTCACCCCTCCACTTT. The encoded protein is CAIRGAGRGYNSPLHF.

This clone was seen a single time. This rearrangement joins TRBV28 to TRBJ2-1; tentatively, D is TRBD2 (6 bases). The CDR3 is made up of 15 amino acids. CDR1 and CDR2 from the germline V gene are MDHEN and SYDVKM. V lost 2 bases to trimming and J lost 4 bases, with 12 bases between them. In DNA form, the CDR3 reads TGTGCCAGCAGTTTACGGGGAGGAGATTACAATGAGCAGTTCTTC. Its translation: CASSLRGGDYNEQFF.